Below are 16 T cell receptor beta chains sequenced from a single sample in a study of T cells in Graves' hyperthyroidism and ophthalmopathy. From RNA transcripts, TCR beta CDR3 regions were amplified. HTBI primers were employed in a first-round RT-PCR of the TCR CDR3. TCRdb analysed the multiplex PCR reads with MiXCR anew, one entry per CDR3 protein. The table has more than 550,000 distinct CDR3 sequences, over 15% seen once. The sample was blood. These receptors were obtained from a woman in her forties or fifties with Graves' hyperthyroidism that later progressed to Graves' ophthalmopathy.

The chain links TRBV13 to TRBJ1-5, with 7 bases lining up with TRBD1. CDR1 and CDR2 from the germline V gene are PRHDT and FYEKMQ (reference sequence). Unmatched junction bases numbered 8, after V lost 6 bases and J lost 3 bases. This CDR3 has 15 amino acids. The DNA of the CDR3 is TGTGCCAGCAGTTCCGGGACAGAGTACAATCAGCCCCAGCATTTT. Protein: CASSSGTEYNQPQHF.

At least ten counts were recorded for this clonotype. The chain links TRBV20-1 to TRBJ2-5, with 10 bases aligning to TRBD2. V shed 0 bases and J 4 bases; nucleotides not matched to a gene: 8. This CDR3 is 16 amino acids long. Germline-derived CDR1 and CDR2 are DFQATT and SNEGSKA (reference sequence). The CDR3 sequence is CSARDFSSGGSETQYF. The CDR3, as DNA: TGCAGTGCTAGAGATTTTAGTAGCGGGGGGTCAGAGACCCAGTACTTC.

This clonotype was detected only a few times. This may arise from a read error, as a much more abundant clone is one base away. The CDR3 nucleotides are TGTGCCTGGAGTGTAACAGACGAGCAGCACTTC. Protein product: CAWSVTDEQHF. V usage is TRBV30 and J usage is TRBJ2-7; D unresolved. The length of the CDR3 is 11 residues. Germline V gene data show CDR1 as GTSNPN and CDR2 as SVGIG (reference sequence).

This clonotype was seen a handful of times. Since a much larger clone is just one base distant, this may be a read error. The chain uses TRBV30 and TRBJ1-2; 11 nucleotides match TRBD1. In germline, CDR1 is GTSNPN, CDR2 SVGIG (reference sequence). The CDR3 runs 15 residues. The V and J ends lost 2 bases and 4 bases, in that order; junction bases with no gene match: 6. The chain's CDR3 is CAWSRTGTGGYGYTF. The CDR3 coding sequence is TGTGCCTGGAGTCGGACCGGGACAGGGGGCTATGGCTACACCTTC.

This clonotype was seen more than once but under ten times. The V and J genes are TRBV7-6 and TRBJ1-6; D unresolved. V was cut by 3 bases and J by 5 bases, with 5 bases left in between. The CDR3 is 13 amino acids. Germline values: CDR1 SGHVS, CDR2 FNYEAQ. Here the CDR3 reads CASSLRNNSPLHF. The CDR3 DNA reads TGTGCCAGCAGCTTGCGCAATAATTCACCCCTCCACTTT. The complete variable domain, with remaining parts taken from reference TRBV7-6 and TRBJ1-6, reads GAGVSQSPRYKVTKRGQDVALRCDPISGHVSLYWYRQALGQGPEFLTYFNYEAQQDKSGLPNDRFSAERPEGSISTLTIQRTEQRDSAMYRCASSLRNNSPLHFGNGTRLTVT.

The chain carries TRBV5-6 and TRBJ2-3; a possible D gene is TRBD1 (5 bases). V gave up 1 base and J gave up 8 bases, with 23 bases separating them. Germline assignment: CDR1 SGHDT and CDR2 YYEEEE. This CDR3 is 17 amino acids long. The CDR3 region is CASSLFIAGSRWATQYF. The CDR3 DNA reads as TGTGCCAGCAGCTTGTTTATCGCAGGGTCCAGGTGGGCTACGCAGTATTTT.

This sequence joins TRBV6-1 and TRBJ2-3; D may correspond to TRBD1 or TRBD2 (5 bases each). Germline assignment: CDR1 MNHNS and CDR2 SASEGT. CDR3 length: 14 amino acids. Trimming took off 7 bases at V and 8 bases at J, with 19 bases between the two ends. The DNA for the CDR3 is TGTGCCAGCACTAGAACGACGGGGCCTGCTACGCAGTATTTT. It codes for CASTRTTGPATQYF.

This clonotype has ten or more counts. The chain has TRBV7-9 and TRBJ2-1; D remains unclear. V was clipped by 7 bases and J by 5 bases, with 9 bases between them. The germline CDR1 and CDR2 sequences are SEHNR and FQNEAQ (reference sequence). The CDR3 covers 12 residues. The CDR3 spells CASTRAHNEQFF. The CDR3, as DNA: TGTGCCAGCACCCGTGCCCACAATGAGCAGTTCTTC.

The sample holds a few counts of this clonotype. CDR3 sequence (DNA): TGTGCCAGCTCCCCGGGGACTAGCTCTTTTGAGCAGTTCTTC. This gives the protein CASSPGTSSFEQFF. This sequence joins TRBV18 and TRBJ2-1; TRBD2 matches 9 bases. The CDR3 runs to 14 residues. Germline CDR1 is KGHSH and CDR2 is LQKENI. V was clipped by 6 bases and J by 9 bases; unmatched bases: 9. Full variable domain (missing parts from reference TRBV18 and TRBJ2-1): NAGVMQNPRHLVRRRGQEARLRCSPMKGHSHVYWYRQLPEEGLKFMVYLQKENIIDESGMPKERFSAEFPKEGPSILRIQQVVRGDSAAYFCASSPGTSSFEQFFGPGTRLTVL.

This clonotype was seen ten or more times. The chain joins TRBV10-3 to TRBJ2-5; 7 bases match TRBD1. The germline gives CDR1 ENHRY, CDR2 SYGVKD. The V gene end was trimmed by 6 bases and the J gene end by 1 base; junction bases not matched to a gene: 5. The CDR3 runs to 14 residues. The CDR3 region is CAIRGTERQETQYF. DNA of the CDR3: TGTGCCATCAGGGGGACAGAACGCCAAGAGACCCAGTACTTC.

This clonotype showed up many times. The chain couples TRBV6-5 to TRBJ2-7; 12 bases line up with TRBD2. CDR3 length: 17 amino acids. The germline gives CDR1 MNHEY, CDR2 SVGAGI. V lost 0 bases and J lost 5; bases outside the gene matches: 8. The CDR3 region has the DNA TGTGCCAGCAGTTACTCCCTAGCGGGGGGGCCGCCCAACGAGCAGTACTTC. Its translation: CASSYSLAGGPPNEQYF.

This clonotype has ten or more counts. The V and J genes are TRBV20-1 and TRBJ2-3; D is tentatively TRBD1 or TRBD2 (5 bases each). CDR1 and CDR2 from the germline V gene are DFQATT and SNEGSKA (reference sequence). The V end lost 6 bases, the J end lost 2 bases, and 12 bases lay between the germline ends. This CDR3 contains 13 residues. CDR3 amino acids: CSATGDYTDTQYF. CDR3 coding DNA: TGCAGTGCCACAGGAGACTACACAGATACGCAGTATTTT.

J is TRBJ2-5 and V is TRBV5-1; D assignment may be TRBD1 or TRBD2 (6 bases each). CDR1 is SGHRS, CDR2 YFSETQ, per germline. V dropped 3 bases and J dropped 3 bases, with 21 bases sitting between them. The CDR3 is made up of 17 amino acids. CDR3 bases: TGCGCCAGCAGCTCGACGCCGAAGTGGGGGGACAAAGAGACCCAGTACTTC. This translates into CASSSTPKWGDKETQYF.

This clonotype occurred many times. This chain connects TRBV30 to TRBJ1-6, with D possibly being TRBD1 (6 bases). The CDR3 is 13 residues long. Per the germline V gene, CDR1 is GTSNPN and CDR2 is SVGIG (reference sequence). V lost 1 base to trimming and J lost 7 bases, with 8 bases between them. The chain's CDR3 is CAWSGTANSPLHF. The CDR3 DNA reads TGTGCCTGGAGTGGGACAGCCAATTCACCCCTCCACTTT.

This clonotype was recorded a few times. The chain has TRBV12-3 or TRBV12-4 and TRBJ1-6, with a tentative D call TRBD1 (6 bases). V gave up 2 bases and J gave up 10 bases, with 15 bases separating them. The CDR3 sequence is 15 residues long. CDR3: CASSLPSQGLSPLHF. The CDR3 coding sequence is TGTGCCAGCAGTTTACCTTCGCAGGGGTTATCACCCCTCCACTTT.

Turning to this clonotype: Mismatch with germline at one junction end may stem from a read error. The chain couples TRBV7-3 to TRBJ2-1; no clear D gene. The CDR3 is 12 amino acids. Germline lookup yields CDR1 SGHTA and CDR2 FQGTGA. CDR3 protein: CASSLTGNGQFF. CDR3 DNA sequence: TGTGCCAGCAGCTTAACGGGTAATGGGCAGTTCTTC.